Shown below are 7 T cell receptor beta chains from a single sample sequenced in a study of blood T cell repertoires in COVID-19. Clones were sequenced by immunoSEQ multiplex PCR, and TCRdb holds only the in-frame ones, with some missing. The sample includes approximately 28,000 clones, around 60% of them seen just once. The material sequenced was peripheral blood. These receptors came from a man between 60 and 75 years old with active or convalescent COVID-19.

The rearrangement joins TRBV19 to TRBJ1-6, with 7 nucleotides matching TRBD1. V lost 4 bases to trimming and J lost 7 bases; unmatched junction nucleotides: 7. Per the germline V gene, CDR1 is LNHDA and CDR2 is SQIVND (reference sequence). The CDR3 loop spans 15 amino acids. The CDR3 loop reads CASSTFTGENSPLHF. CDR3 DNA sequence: TGTGCCAGTAGTACCTTTACAGGGGAGAATTCACCCCTCCACTTT.

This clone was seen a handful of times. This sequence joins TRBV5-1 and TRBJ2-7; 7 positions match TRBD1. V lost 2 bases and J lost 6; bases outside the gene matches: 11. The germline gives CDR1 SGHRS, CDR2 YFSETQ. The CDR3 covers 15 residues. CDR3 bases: TGCGCCAGCAGCTTCTATGGGACAGTGGGTTCCGAGCAGTACTTC. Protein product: CASSFYGTVGSEQYF. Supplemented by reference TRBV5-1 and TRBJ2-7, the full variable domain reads KAGVTQTPRYLIKTRGQQVTLSCSPISGHRSVSWYQQTPGQGLQFLFEYFSETQRNKGNFPGRFSGRQFSNSRSEMNVSTLELGDSALYLCASSFYGTVGSEQYFGPGTRLTVT.

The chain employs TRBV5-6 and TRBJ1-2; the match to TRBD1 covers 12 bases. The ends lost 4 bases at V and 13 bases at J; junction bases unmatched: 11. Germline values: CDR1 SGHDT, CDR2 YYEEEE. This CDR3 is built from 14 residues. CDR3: CASSTRDRGQGSTF. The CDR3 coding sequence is TGTGCCAGCAGCACCCGGGACAGGGGGCAAGGAAGCACCTTC.

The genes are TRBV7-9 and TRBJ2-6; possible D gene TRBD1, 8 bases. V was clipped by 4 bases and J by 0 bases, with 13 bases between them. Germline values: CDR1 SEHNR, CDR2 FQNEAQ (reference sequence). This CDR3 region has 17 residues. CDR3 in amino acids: CASSSTGDYSGANVLTF. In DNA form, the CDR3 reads TGTGCCAGCAGCTCGACAGGGGACTACTCTGGGGCCAACGTCCTGACTTTC.

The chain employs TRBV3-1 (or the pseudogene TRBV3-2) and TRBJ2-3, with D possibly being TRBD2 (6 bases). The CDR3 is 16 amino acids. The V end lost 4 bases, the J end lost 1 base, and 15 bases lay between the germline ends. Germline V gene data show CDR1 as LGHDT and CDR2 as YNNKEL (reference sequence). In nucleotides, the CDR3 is TGTGCCAGCAGCCCCTTCGGCGGCGGGGGCACAGATACGCAGTATTTT. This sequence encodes CASSPFGGGGTDTQYF.

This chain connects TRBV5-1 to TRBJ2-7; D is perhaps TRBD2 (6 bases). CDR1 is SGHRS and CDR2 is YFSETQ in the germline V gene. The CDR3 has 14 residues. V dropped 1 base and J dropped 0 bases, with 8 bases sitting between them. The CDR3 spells CASSLTGDSYEQYF. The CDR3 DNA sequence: TGCGCCAGCAGCTTGACGGGAGACTCCTACGAGCAGTACTTC. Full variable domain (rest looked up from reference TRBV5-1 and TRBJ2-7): KAGVTQTPRYLIKTRGQQVTLSCSPISGHRSVSWYQQTPGQGLQFLFEYFSETQRNKGNFPGRFSGRQFSNSRSEMNVSTLELGDSALYLCASSLTGDSYEQYFGPGTRLTVT.

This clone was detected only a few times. This CDR3 reads CASSRTSGRQETQYF. The CDR3 DNA reads as TGTGCCAGCAGCCGGACTAGCGGGAGACAAGAGACCCAGTACTTC. This rearrangement joins TRBV7-6 to TRBJ2-5; 13 positions agree with TRBD2. This CDR3 is 15 amino acids long. V trimming: 5 bases; J trimming: 2 bases; junction bases outside the gene matches: 2. The germline CDR1 and CDR2 sequences are SGHVS and FNYEAQ.